Only a few counts were recorded for the clone carrying this TCR beta chain. Antigen: not known. The data stem from a study of regulatory T cells in long-lasting Graves disease. Germline V gene data show CDR1 as SGDLS and CDR2 as YYNGEE. This CDR3 is 14 amino acids long. V lost 4 bases, J lost 5 bases, and 8 bases stayed unmatched. Study findings and constraints: Persistent Graves' patients showed less TCR diversity than newly diagnosed ones.

Time point of the sample: newly diagnosed GD, antithyroid drugs for less than 3 months. With RNA extracted from PBMCs as input, the TCR library was made. Combining iRepertoire HTBI primers with Arm-PCR of CDR3 regions, the authors built TCR beta libraries. Via MiXCR, TCRdb re-called the multiplex PCR reads, giving one row per CDR3 protein. The sample has about 450,000 distinct CDR3 sequences, about 15% seen once. Separately, the same data were catalogued under a study of T cells in Graves' hyperthyroidism and ophthalmopathy. That paper notes: The study defined stable Graves' hyperthyroidism as no ophthalmopathy progression within 18 months. Patients aged 18 to 65 had newly diagnosed hyperthyroidism of under 2 months' duration. The majority of expanded thyroid clonotypes above 0.001 also appeared in blood.

Here the sequenced sample was peripheral blood mononuclear cells (PBMCs), taken at new diagnosis, from a patient treated with antithyroid drugs. The chain joins TRBV9 to TRBJ2-5; TRBD2 matches at 7 bases. This TCR was sampled from a woman in her twenties or thirties with Graves disease. CDR3 DNA: TGTGCCAGCAGCCCTAGCGGAGGAAGGGAGACCCAGTACTTC. Encoded protein: CASSPSGGRETQYF.